This T cell receptor beta chain was identified during a study of blood T cell repertoires in COVID-19. For the study at large: Material from acute and convalescent COVID-19 was sourced from the United States, Italy and Spain. PBMCs, B-cell-depleted T cells, or T cells were the source of the cDNA or gDNA that made up the material.

CDR3 length equals 16 residues. Germline-derived CDR1 and CDR2 are LGHNA and YSLEER. J gave up 4 bases and V 4 bases, and 7 bases lay outside the gene matches. Profiling relied on immunoSEQ multiplex PCR, and the TCRdb table lists in-frame clones only, not all of them. The sample holds more than 70,000 clones; around nine tenths are singletons and the top ten take 4.5% to 6%. The source of this sequence is a man in his forties or fifties with active or convalescent COVID-19. Sequencing was done on a sample of peripheral blood. V gene TRBV4-3 combines with J gene TRBJ2-2; 9 bases fit TRBD1. The CDR3 nucleotides read TGCGCCAGCAGCCTATGGACAGGGGTTGCCACCGGGGAGCTGTTTTTT. Its protein product is CASSLWTGVATGELFF.